This T cell receptor (beta chain) was documented in a study of cytomegalovirus exposure and HLA in healthy donors. PCR involved 60 Vbeta and 13 Jbeta primers. Only in-frame clones appear in the TCRdb table, and some are missing; sequencing was by immunoSEQ multiplex PCR. The data hold 150,000 or so clones, with 60% to 85% observed a single time. Germline CDR1 reads MDHEN; CDR2 reads SYDVKM. The J segment lost 2 bases and the V segment lost 3 bases, leaving 5 bases of the junction unmatched. This CDR3 has 15 residues. This receptor was identified in a man aged 25 to 40 in good health and CMV-seronegative. The chain carries TRBV28 and TRBJ2-5, with 8 bases fitting TRBD2. Sequenced: PBMCs. The CDR3 region has the DNA TGTGCCAGCAGTTTCGGGGGGGAAGGGCAAGAGACCCAGTACTTC. It codes for CASSFGGEGQETQYF.